These 21 T cell receptor beta chains were all obtained from the same sample, sequenced in a study of blood T cell repertoires in COVID-19. Assay used: immunoSEQ multiplex PCR; TCRdb lists only in-frame clones, some missing. The sample yields 150,000 to 200,000 clones, around 83% seen once. Material: peripheral blood. Receptor source: an elderly woman in a cohort sampled during active or convalescent COVID-19.

This sequence joins TRBV6-5 and TRBJ2-2; maybe TRBD2 (5 bases). Per the germline V gene, CDR1 is MNHEY and CDR2 is SVGAGI. The V end was cut by 6 bases, the J end by 6 bases, with 11 bases between. This CDR3 region has 13 residues. CDR3 sequence (DNA): TGTGCCAGCAGAATCACTAGTGCCGGGGAGCTGTTTTTT. It encodes CASRITSAGELFF.

This clone was seen only once. This rearrangement joins TRBV19 to TRBJ2-1, with 8 bases matching TRBD1. The CDR3 extends over 16 amino acids. The trim removed 5 bases at V and 0 bases at J, leaving 6 bases unmatched. Germline V gives CDR1 LNHDA, CDR2 SQIVND (reference sequence). The DNA of the CDR3 is TGTGCCAGTAGTCCAGGGGGCCGAAGCTCCTACAATGAGCAGTTCTTC. Its translation: CASSPGGRSSYNEQFF.

This sequence joins TRBV11-2 and TRBJ1-1, with 7 positions matching TRBD1. Germline V gene lookup returns CDR1 SGHAT and CDR2 FQNNGV. There are 14 residues in the CDR3. Trimming cost V 1 base and J 6 bases; bases outside gene matches: 5. The CDR3 nucleotides read TGTGCCAGCAGCTTAGGACAGGGTCCCGCTGAAGCTTTCTTT. Amino acid sequence: CASSLGQGPAEAFF.

This clone was counted a few times. Other nucleotide sequences in the sample specify the same CDR3. The chain uses TRBV11-3 and TRBJ1-2; 9 positions agree with TRBD1. This CDR3 contains 12 residues. Germline V gene data show CDR1 as SGHNT and CDR2 as YENEEA. After removal of 6 bases from V and 6 bases from J, the junction contained 2 bases not matched to a gene. The CDR3, as DNA: TGTGCCAGCAGTCGACAGGGGGATGGCTACACCTTC. Residues: CASSRQGDGYTF.

This chain links TRBV28 with TRBJ1-2; D perhaps matches TRBD1 (6 bases). Per germline, CDR1 MDHEN and CDR2 SYDVKM. The CDR3 spans 16 residues. V was pared by 7 bases and J by 3 bases, with 21 bases between. CDR3 protein: CASTHPAGGADYGYTF. Written as DNA, the CDR3 is TGTGCCAGCACCCACCCGGCGGGGGGCGCTGACTATGGCTACACCTTC.

J is TRBJ2-1 and V is TRBV18, with 9 bases matching TRBD2. Germline V gives CDR1 KGHSH, CDR2 LQKENI. V was clipped by 0 bases and J by 7 bases; unmatched bases: 19. CDR3 size: 20 residues. The CDR3 spells CASSPPRPPSVAGVGNEQFF. CDR3 sequence (DNA): TGTGCCAGCTCACCACCGCGCCCCCCCTCTGTAGCGGGAGTCGGGAATGAGCAGTTCTTC.

The V gene is TRBV19, the J gene TRBJ1-6; D is undetermined. The ends were cut back, 4 bases at V and 1 base at J, with 14 bases in the middle. CDR1 is LNHDA, CDR2 SQIVND, per germline (reference sequence). There are 17 residues in the CDR3. The CDR3 DNA is TGTGCCAGTAGTACCGGTGGAGGGCGGTCCTATAATTCACCCCTCCACTTT. Translation: CASSTGGGRSYNSPLHF.

This chain joins TRBV30 and TRBJ1-1; D is uncertain. The CDR3 is 11 residues long. Trimming took off 2 bases at V and 5 bases at J, with 6 bases between the two ends. Per the germline V gene, CDR1 is GTSNPN and CDR2 is SVGIG (reference sequence). Here the CDR3 DNA reads TGTGCCTGGAGTTTAGATACTGAAGCTTTCTTT. Amino acids: CAWSLDTEAFF.

The chain uses TRBV18 and TRBJ2-1, with 10 bases lining up with TRBD1. This CDR3 contains 15 residues. Germline V CDR1 and CDR2: KGHSH, LQKENI. J was trimmed by 2 bases and V by 2 bases; bases with no gene match: 0. In DNA form, the CDR3 reads TGTGCCAGCTCACCAGGGACAGGGGCCTACAATGAGCAGTTCTTC. This encodes CASSPGTGAYNEQFF.

The V gene is TRBV11-3, the J gene TRBJ1-1; tentative D call: TRBD1 (5 bases). The CDR3 has 11 residues. CDR1 SGHNT and CDR2 YENEEA come from the germline V gene. Trimming removed 4 bases at V and 7 bases at J, with 7 bases between. CDR3 nucleotide sequence: TGTGCCAGCAGCTCGGGGGGTGAAGCTTTCTTT. This codes for CASSSGGEAFF. The whole variable domain, remainder taken from reference TRBV11-3 and TRBJ1-1, is EAGVVQSPRYKIIEKKQPVAFWCNPISGHNTLYWYLQNLGQGPELLIRYENEEAVDDSQLPKDRFSAERLKGVDSTLKIQPAELGDSAVYLCASSSGGEAFFGQGTRLTVV.

This sequence joins TRBV27 and TRBJ1-5; no definite D call. The CDR3 totals 16 residues. Germline CDR1 and CDR2: MNHEY and SMNVEV (reference sequence). V was shortened by 6 bases and J by 2 bases, with 17 bases between the two germline ends. This chain's CDR3 is CASREYGDTGNQPQHF. For the CDR3, the DNA is TGTGCCAGCAGGGAATACGGAGATACGGGCAATCAGCCCCAGCATTTT.

This clone has just one count. The gene calls are TRBV30 and TRBJ2-7, with 7 bases aligning to TRBD2. The ends lost 3 bases at V and 4 bases at J; junction bases unmatched: 9. Germline CDR1 reads GTSNPN; CDR2 reads SVGIG (reference sequence). The CDR3 contains 14 residues. This chain's CDR3 is CAWRRWGGGYEQYF. DNA for the CDR3: TGTGCCTGGAGACGATGGGGGGGAGGGTACGAGCAGTACTTC.

This sequence joins TRBV18 and TRBJ1-4, with a tentative D call TRBD1 (5 bases). Per the germline V gene, CDR1 is KGHSH and CDR2 is LQKENI. This CDR3 contains 15 residues. V shed 2 bases and J shed 4 bases, with 11 bases lying between them. DNA of the CDR3: TGTGCCAGCTCACCAGGGGCCGGGAGTAATGAAAAACTGTTTTTT. This codes for CASSPGAGSNEKLFF.

V gene TRBV9 combines with J gene TRBJ2-7, with D possibly matching TRBD2 (5 bases). V was cut by 3 bases and J by 4 bases, with 11 bases left in between. The CDR3 runs to 13 residues. CDR1 is SGDLS, CDR2 YYNGEE, per germline. DNA for the CDR3: TGTGCCAGCAGCGGACTAATCGGGTACGAGCAGTACTTC. Translating gives CASSGLIGYEQYF. Drawing the rest from reference TRBV9 and TRBJ2-7, the complete variable domain is DSGVTQTPKHLITATGQRVTLRCSPRSGDLSVYWYQQSLDQGLQFLIQYYNGEERAKGNILERFSAQQFPDLHSELNLSSLELGDSALYFCASSGLIGYEQYFGPGTRLTVT.

This chain joins TRBV9 and TRBJ1-6, with TRBD1 matching over 9 bases. The CDR3 is 15 amino acids. V was pared by 3 bases and J by 9 bases, with 7 bases of the junction left unmatched. Germline CDR1 is SGDLS and CDR2 is YYNGEE. The CDR3 nucleotides are TGTGCCAGCAGCGCCCGGACAGGGGAAGGTTCACCCCTCCACTTT. This sequence encodes CASSARTGEGSPLHF. The full variable domain, with the rest looked up from reference TRBV9 and TRBJ1-6, is DSGVTQTPKHLITATGQRVTLRCSPRSGDLSVYWYQQSLDQGLQFLIQYYNGEERAKGNILERFSAQQFPDLHSELNLSSLELGDSALYFCASSARTGEGSPLHFGNGTRLTVT.

This clone was observed a single time. CDR3 sequence (DNA): TGTGCCAGCAGTGACTCTAGGACAGGGTTTTCCAATGAGCAGTTCTTC. It specifies CASSDSRTGFSNEQFF. The genes are TRBV6-4 and TRBJ2-1; the match to TRBD1 covers 8 bases. This CDR3 is 16 amino acids long. Germline-derived CDR1 and CDR2 are MRHNA and SNTAGT. V trimming: 0 bases; J trimming: 6 bases; junction bases outside the gene matches: 7.

The chain couples TRBV19 to TRBJ2-2, with a weak D call TRBD2 (7 bases). The germline CDR1 and CDR2 sequences are LNHDA and SQIVND (reference sequence). The CDR3 has 19 amino acids. Trimming shortened V by 6 bases and J by 0 bases, and 23 bases separated the two germline ends. Here the CDR3 reads CASRPLRGLAEANTGELFF. The CDR3 nucleotides are TGTGCCAGTAGACCCCTACGGGGGCTAGCGGAAGCGAACACCGGGGAGCTGTTTTTT.

The chain carries TRBV28 and TRBJ2-7; TRBD1 is a possible D gene (6 bases). The CDR3 extends over 18 amino acids. V lost 3 bases, J lost 4 bases, and 25 bases lay in between. Per the germline V gene, CDR1 is MDHEN and CDR2 is SYDVKM. The CDR3 DNA follows: TGTGCCAGCAGTTTGGGTTTTCGCGGACAGAGGAGGAGTTACGAGCAGTACGTC. Protein product: CASSLGFRGQRRSYEQYV.

The chain recombines TRBV9 with TRBJ1-3; 7 bases match TRBD1. The germline gives CDR1 SGDLS, CDR2 YYNGEE. With V trimmed by 3 bases and J by 0 bases, 6 bases remained unmatched. The CDR3 contains 16 residues. The CDR3 spells CASSEGQSSSGNTIYF. For the CDR3, the DNA is TGTGCCAGCAGCGAGGGACAGTCTAGCTCTGGAAACACCATATATTTT.

The chain employs TRBV5-6 and TRBJ2-1; tentative D call: TRBD2 (5 bases). From germline, CDR1 is SGHDT and CDR2 YYEEEE. This CDR3 is 14 amino acids long. Trimming stripped 3 bases from V and 6 bases from J, with 13 bases between. CDR3 sequence reads: CASSYSGLINEQFF. The CDR3 DNA reads as TGTGCCAGCAGCTACTCTGGACTCATCAATGAGCAGTTCTTC.

The chain links TRBV6-6 to TRBJ1-3; D ambiguous. The germline V and J ends were trimmed by 4 bases and 7 bases, with 11 bases remaining between them. This CDR3 has 13 amino acids. CDR1 is MNHNY, CDR2 SVGAGI, per germline (reference sequence). The CDR3 bases are TGTGCCAGCAGTTCCTACCTGGAGAACACCATATATTTT. Translating it yields CASSSYLENTIYF.